This T cell receptor beta chain originates from a study of CD8+ T cells in alopecia areata. The CDR3 is made up of 13 amino acids. Germline CDR1 is LNHNV and CDR2 is YYDKDF (reference sequence). The ends were cut back, 0 bases at V and 4 bases at J, with 6 bases in the middle. A note on this clone: This CDR3 is also generated by other DNA sequences in the sample.

cDNA reverse transcribed from extracted RNA served as the sequencing template. Produced via immunoSEQ multiplex PCR; TCRdb's table is partial and in-frame only. Of 110,000 to 150,000 clones listed, 45% to 60% are singletons. This chain connects TRBV15 to TRBJ1-2; D ambiguous. The specimen was CD4+ T cells sorted from blood, collected at week 0. The clonotype comes from a human donor with alopecia areata. DNA for the CDR3: TGTGCCACCAGCAGAGATTCCTCCTATGGCTACACCTTC. This translates into CATSRDSSYGYTF.